This T cell receptor beta chain was obtained from a study of sequential checkpoint blockade in melanoma. Overall study: About 90 pretreatment tumor DNA samples were TCRβ immunosequenced. Matched biopsies came pretreatment and at week 13 for about two dozen patients. General study results and limits: Pretreatment TIL clonality tracked with response in the nivolumab-first arm.

The protocol was immunoSEQ multiplex PCR, while the TCRdb copy is restricted to in-frame clones and leaves out a portion. The sample has about 18,000 clones, under 85% seen once. Described treatment: randomized to nivolumab then ipilimumab (arm A) or the reverse (arm B). This clone has just one count. The target antigen is unknown. In germline, CDR1 is LNHDA, CDR2 SQIVND (reference sequence). The CDR3 contains 14 residues. J gave up 4 bases and V 4 bases, and 6 bases lay outside the gene matches. Sample: tumor tissue (inferred from file names), taken from a patient given nivolumab and ipilimumab in sequence. The TCR comes from a human donor with melanoma. The rearrangement joins TRBV19 to TRBJ1-1, with TRBD1 identical over 7 bases. This CDR3 reads CASSTDRASTEAFF. The CDR3, as DNA: TGTGCCAGTAGTACAGACAGGGCAAGCACTGAAGCTTTCTTT.